The entry below describes one T cell receptor (beta chain). What it recognizes is unknown. This entry is derived from a study of CD4+ T cells in melanoma. Only in-frame clones appear in the TCRdb table, and some are missing; sequencing was by immunoSEQ multiplex PCR. The sample shows about 110,000 clones, about nine tenths of them seen only once. Findings and caveats of the study: CD8+ T cell, macrophage and B cell function reportedly correlated with neoantigen-specific CD4+ T cells. Neoantigen-specific CD4+ T cells in melanoma reportedly had diverse differentiation states.

This CDR3 spans 16 amino acids. The ends lost 3 bases at V and 6 bases at J; junction bases unmatched: 8. Germline-derived CDR1 and CDR2 are SGHDN and FVKESK. The receptor's source is a human donor with melanoma. The chain employs TRBV14 and TRBJ2-1, with 10 bases matching TRBD2. Sequenced material: peripheral blood. The CDR3 region is CASSHSPQRGGNEQFF. DNA of the CDR3: TGTGCCAGCAGCCATTCTCCACAGCGGGGGGGCAATGAGCAGTTCTTC.